This entry lists 27 T cell receptor beta chains sequenced from one sample in a study of blood T cells in healthy people across ages. A second about 7 to 11 cycle PCR used barcoded and J-beta primers. TCRdb re-analysed the 5' RACE reads in MiXCR, keeping a single row per CDR3 protein. The data show 250,000 to 300,000 distinct CDR3 sequences, 27% seen once. The specimen was blood. Source of these receptors: a woman in her 70s in good health.

Here the CDR3 reads CASSSNQQETQYF. The CDR3, as DNA: TGCGCCAGCAGCTCGAACCAACAAGAGACCCAGTACTTC. This rearrangement joins TRBV5-1 to TRBJ2-5; D not resolved. From germline, CDR1 is SGHRS and CDR2 YFSETQ. The CDR3 runs 13 residues. Trimming pared 3 bases from V and 2 bases from J, leaving 8 bases between.

This clonotype was recorded a few times. The CDR3 sequence is CASRSGAGSYEQYF. The DNA for the CDR3 is TGTGCCAGCAGGTCCGGGGCGGGCTCCTACGAGCAGTACTTC. The genes are TRBV28 and TRBJ2-7; D tentatively fits TRBD1 or TRBD2 (5 bases each). This CDR3 is 14 amino acids long. V was cut by 6 bases and J by 0 bases, with 12 bases left in between. Germline CDR1 MDHEN, CDR2 SYDVKM. Full variable domain (outside the CDR3, taken from reference TRBV28 and TRBJ2-7): DVKVTQSSRYLVKRTGEKVFLECVQDMDHENMFWYRQDPGLGLRLIYFSYDVKMKEKGDIPEGYSVSREKKERFSLILESASTNQTSMYLCASRSGAGSYEQYFGPGTRLTVT.

This clonotype turned up a few times. The chain recombines TRBV28 with TRBJ2-7; a weak D match, TRBD2 (5 bases). V was pared by 7 bases and J by 7 bases, with 26 bases between. Germline CDR1 MDHEN, CDR2 SYDVKM. CDR3 length: 16 amino acids. The CDR3 coding sequence is TGTGCCAGCATCCTTTGTGGGAGACGGGTGAAGGAAGAGCAGTACTTC. This gives the protein CASILCGRRVKEEQYF. The variable domain in full, completed from reference TRBV28 and TRBJ2-7, reads DVKVTQSSRYLVKRTGEKVFLECVQDMDHENMFWYRQDPGLGLRLIYFSYDVKMKEKGDIPEGYSVSREKKERFSLILESASTNQTSMYLCASILCGRRVKEEQYFGPGTRLTVT.

This chain uses TRBV28 with TRBJ2-1; 13 nucleotides match TRBD2. The ends lost 6 bases at V and 3 bases at J; junction bases unmatched: 5. CDR1 and CDR2 (germline): MDHEN, SYDVKM. The length of the CDR3 is 16 residues. CDR3 in DNA: TGTGCCAGCAGCACGGGACTAGCGGGAATCTACAATGAGCAGTTCTTC. Protein product: CASSTGLAGIYNEQFF.

J is TRBJ2-1 and V is TRBV3-1; D ambiguous. Between the trimmed V and J ends, which lost 4 bases and 4 bases, there was a span of 11 bases. Per the germline V gene, CDR1 is LGHDT and CDR2 is YNNKEL (reference sequence). This CDR3 is 14 amino acids long. This CDR3 reads CASSRREPYNEQFF. The CDR3 DNA reads TGTGCCAGCAGCCGTCGAGAGCCGTACAATGAGCAGTTCTTC.

This clonotype was counted between two and nine times. This chain links TRBV12-3 or TRBV12-4 with TRBJ2-1, with D tentatively TRBD2 (6 bases). V was shortened by 6 bases and J by 0 bases, with 12 bases between the two germline ends. The CDR3 covers 15 residues. In DNA form, the CDR3 reads TGTGCCAGCAGCCCGCTAGCGAGCTCCTACAATGAGCAGTTCTTC. Residues: CASSPLASSYNEQFF.

The CDR3 loop reads CASSLAGTVEAFF. Written as DNA, the CDR3 is TGCGCCAGCAGCTTGGCGGGGACGGTTGAAGCTTTCTTT. The gene calls are TRBV5-1 and TRBJ1-1; D possibly corresponds to TRBD1 (5 bases). The V end lost 0 bases, the J end lost 7 bases, and 10 bases lay between the germline ends. Germline CDR1 SGHRS, CDR2 YFSETQ. The CDR3 sequence is 13 residues long. Together with reference TRBV5-1 and TRBJ1-1, the CDR3 gives the full variable domain: KAGVTQTPRYLIKTRGQQVTLSCSPISGHRSVSWYQQTPGQGLQFLFEYFSETQRNKGNFPGRFSGRQFSNSRSEMNVSTLELGDSALYLCASSLAGTVEAFFGQGTRLTVV.

The rearrangement links TRBV7-8 to TRBJ2-5, with D perhaps given as TRBD1 or TRBD2 (5 bases each). The CDR3 is made up of 14 amino acids. V lost 5 bases and J lost 11, with 21 bases in between. Germline lookup yields CDR1 SGHVS and CDR2 FQNEAQ. The CDR3 is CASSDTRDLGEQYF. The DNA of the CDR3 is TGTGCCAGCAGCGACACCCGGGACCTTGGGGAGCAGTACTTC.

The table lists this clonotype with a few counts. The rearrangement uses TRBV5-1 and TRBJ2-7; D may be TRBD1 or TRBD2 (5 bases each). Deletions cut 0 bases from V and 6 bases from J, with 22 bases between. Per the germline V gene, CDR1 is SGHRS and CDR2 is YFSETQ. The CDR3 loop spans 17 amino acids. CDR3: CASSLEAPGKYGGEQYF. In DNA, the CDR3 is TGCGCCAGCAGCTTGGAAGCTCCAGGGAAATACGGAGGCGAGCAGTACTTC.

This clonotype was observed a handful of times. The J gene is TRBJ2-4, the V gene TRBV5-6; 9 bases match TRBD1. The CDR3 runs to 13 residues. V was clipped by 3 bases and J by 6 bases; unmatched bases: 1. CDR1 and CDR2 (germline): SGHDT, YYEEEE. The CDR3 nucleotides are TGTGCCAGCAGCTACAGGGGGCGAAACATTCAGTACTTC. Its translation: CASSYRGRNIQYF.

The chain employs TRBV27 and TRBJ2-3; 8 positions match TRBD2. CDR1 is MNHEY, CDR2 SMNVEV, per germline (reference sequence). Trimming removed 4 bases from V and 0 bases from J; junction bases left unmatched: 6. CDR3 length: 16 residues. The CDR3 DNA sequence: TGTGCCAGCAGTTCGTTTGGCGGGGGGAGCACAGATACGCAGTATTTT. Protein product: CASSSFGGGSTDTQYF.

CDR3 loop: CSAINSGRVGNEQFF. In nucleotides, the CDR3 is TGCAGTGCTATCAATAGCGGGAGAGTAGGCAATGAGCAGTTCTTC. The genes are TRBV20-1 and TRBJ2-1; 9 nucleotides agree with TRBD2. This CDR3 spans 15 amino acids. The germline gives CDR1 DFQATT, CDR2 SNEGSKA (reference sequence). V shed 4 bases and J 6 bases; nucleotides not matched to a gene: 10.

A few counts support this clonotype. In nucleotides, the CDR3 is TGTGCCAGCAGCGAGGGGGAATTGGACAGGGGACAGACCCAGTACTTC. Its protein product is CASSEGELDRGQTQYF. The chain is built from TRBV9 and TRBJ2-5, with 9 bases matching TRBD1. CDR3 length equals 16 residues. The ends lost 3 bases at V and 6 bases at J; junction bases unmatched: 12. CDR1 is SGDLS, CDR2 YYNGEE, per germline.

This clonotype showed up just a few times. The V gene is TRBV20-1, the J gene TRBJ2-1, with 7 bases aligning to TRBD1. The CDR3 sequence is 13 residues long. The germline CDR1 and CDR2 sequences are DFQATT and SNEGSKA (reference sequence). V shed 6 bases, J shed 4 bases, and the junction held 6 bases outside the gene matches. The CDR3 DNA reads as TGCAGTGCCCAGGACAGGCCATACAATGAGCAGTTCTTC. Protein product: CSAQDRPYNEQFF.

J is TRBJ2-3 and V is TRBV27; 10 bases line up with TRBD1. Germline CDR1 MNHEY, CDR2 SMNVEV (reference sequence). This CDR3 comprises 16 residues. V gave up 1 base and J gave up 5 bases; unmatched junction bases: 6. This chain's CDR3 is CASSLFGTGAEDTQYF. The CDR3 bases are TGTGCCAGCAGTTTATTTGGGACAGGGGCTGAAGATACGCAGTATTTT.

The table lists this clonotype with a count of one. The chain couples TRBV11-2 to TRBJ2-3, with 10 bases identical to TRBD2. Germline-derived CDR1 and CDR2 are SGHAT and FQNNGV. V trimming: 4 bases; J trimming: 0 bases; junction bases outside the gene matches: 4. The CDR3 is made up of 16 amino acids. In nucleotides, the CDR3 is TGTGCCAGCAGCTCACTAGCGGGACTTAGCACAGATACGCAGTATTTT. This encodes CASSSLAGLSTDTQYF.

The chain is built from TRBV7-2 and TRBJ2-3, with TRBD1 matching over 8 bases. CDR1 SGHTA and CDR2 FQGNSA come from the germline V gene. The CDR3 spans 16 residues. The junction had 8 bases not matched to a gene; V was cut back by 1 base and J by 5 bases. The CDR3 nucleotides read TGTGCCAGCAGCTTAGGGACAGGGTATAGTAGAGATACGCAGTATTTT. It is translated as CASSLGTGYSRDTQYF.

The chain joins TRBV12-3 or TRBV12-4 to TRBJ2-7, with a tentative D call TRBD1 (6 bases). V was pared by 5 bases and J by 0 bases, with 17 bases between. The CDR3 contains 16 residues. CDR3 nucleotides: TGTGCCAGCAGTGCCCCCGCAGGGGCCCGCTCCTACGAGCAGTACTTC. Translated, it gives CASSAPAGARSYEQYF.

This clonotype has only a few counts. The chain joins TRBV29-1 to TRBJ2-5; 9 positions match TRBD1. This CDR3 comprises 13 residues. CDR1 SQVTM and CDR2 ANQGSEA come from the germline V gene. V lost 4 bases and J lost 5; bases outside the gene matches: 5. CDR3: CSVADRGAETQYF. Here the CDR3 DNA reads TGCAGCGTTGCCGACAGGGGGGCGGAGACCCAGTACTTC. Variable domain in full (rest from reference TRBV29-1 and TRBJ2-5): SAVISQKPSRDICQRGTSLTIQCQVDSQVTMMFWYRQQPGQSLTLIATANQGSEATYESGFVIDKFPISRPNLTFSTLTVSNMSPEDSSIYLCSVADRGAETQYFGPGTRLLVL.

This clonotype has just a few counts. The chain couples TRBV28 to TRBJ2-4; TRBD1 agrees at 7 bases. The CDR3 runs 13 residues. The germline V gene encodes CDR1 MDHEN and CDR2 SYDVKM. V shed 6 bases, J shed 7 bases, and the junction held 6 bases outside the gene matches. The CDR3 DNA sequence: TGTGCCAGCAGACAGGGGTTTAGGAACATTCAGTACTTC. Amino acid sequence: CASRQGFRNIQYF.

For the CDR3, the DNA is TGTGCCAGCAGCCAAGAATACAGCTCTGGGGCCAACGTCCTGACTTTC. Residues: CASSQEYSSGANVLTF. V and J are TRBV14 and TRBJ2-6; D not resolved. CDR3 length: 16 residues. Germline V gene lookup returns CDR1 SGHDN and CDR2 FVKESK. V lost 0 bases, J lost 0 bases, and 6 bases lay in between.

CDR3 in amino acids: CASSVGTGGGPSYTF. DNA for the CDR3: TGTGCCAGCAGCGTAGGGACCGGGGGCGGCCCCAGCTACACCTTC. This chain links TRBV9 with TRBJ1-2, with TRBD1 as a possible D gene (6 bases). The CDR3 is 15 residues long. Per the germline V gene, CDR1 is SGDLS and CDR2 is YYNGEE. Trimming removed 0 bases from V and 9 bases from J, with 18 bases in between.

Worth noting for this clonotype: The final CDR3 position lacks the conserved phenylalanine or tryptophan, pointing to a likely read error. V usage is TRBV6-2 or TRBV6-3 and J usage is TRBJ1-1; D possibly corresponds to TRBD1 (5 bases). Germline loops: CDR1 MNHEY, CDR2 SVGEGT. CDR3 length: 13 amino acids. The V gene lost 6 bases and the J gene lost 6 bases, with 14 bases spanning the gap. The CDR3 DNA is TGTGCCAGCAGCTTCAGGGTAAGGGCTGAAGCTTTCTCT. It encodes CASSFRVRAEAFS.

In its sample, this clonotype was seen a few times. The chain is built from TRBV12-3 or TRBV12-4 and TRBJ2-5; perhaps D is TRBD1 or TRBD2 (5 bases each). The CDR3 is made up of 13 amino acids. Trimming took 3 bases from V and 3 from J, leaving 8 bases between them. This CDR3 is CASSFWDEETQYF. The CDR3 DNA sequence: TGTGCCAGCAGTTTCTGGGACGAAGAGACCCAGTACTTC.

This clonotype was counted only a few times. The chain links TRBV6-5 to TRBJ1-2; no clear D gene. V dropped 2 bases and J dropped 4 bases, with 14 bases sitting between them. The V gene's germline CDR1 is MNHEY and CDR2 SVGAGI. There are 15 residues in the CDR3. Here the CDR3 reads CASSYGTQRPYGYTF. The CDR3 DNA reads as TGTGCCAGCAGTTACGGTACACAGAGACCCTATGGCTACACCTTC.

About this clonotype itself: A much larger clone is a single base away; this may be a read error. The gene calls are TRBV7-9 and TRBJ2-5; possible D gene TRBD1, 5 bases. The CDR3 consists of 13 residues. The V end lost 5 bases, the J end lost 4 bases, and 11 bases lay between the germline ends. CDR1 and CDR2 (germline): SEHNR, FQNEAQ (reference sequence). DNA for the CDR3: TGTGCCAGCAGCCCCGTAAGGGGAGAGACCCAGTACTTC. It codes for CASSPVRGETQYF.

V usage is TRBV20-1 and J usage is TRBJ2-1, with 8 positions matching TRBD2. Germline CDR1 DFQATT, CDR2 SNEGSKA (reference sequence). V lost 0 bases to trimming and J lost 8 bases; unmatched junction nucleotides: 12. The CDR3 contains 16 residues. The CDR3 DNA is TGCAGTGCTAGAGAATCAACGTTCGGGAGGGCCCATGAGCAGTTCTTC. Its translation: CSARESTFGRAHEQFF.